This T cell receptor (beta chain) comes out of a study of human T cells and chemical hapten exposure. Time point in this sample: patch test 1, 2 weeks after DPC sensitization. As for treatment: therapeutic diphenylcyclopropenone sensitization with weekly scalp DPC. This clonotype was detected only a few times. TCRdb recomputed calls from the RACE reads with MiXCR, one row per CDR3 protein. The table lists tens of thousands of distinct CDR3 sequences, roughly 9.8% of them singletons. V lost 6 bases and J lost 2, with 13 bases in between. This CDR3 is 14 amino acids long. The input for sequencing was whole blood, taken in connection with sensitization to the hapten diphenylcyclopropenone (DPC). This TCR was sampled from a middle-aged woman with alopecia areata. Some clones in this sample may be carry-over from other donors' samples. The chain recombines TRBV12-3 or TRBV12-4 with TRBJ1-2; no firm D call. The CDR3 DNA is TGTGCCAGCAGCGGTGGGAGCCGAAACTATGGCTACACCTTC. Translating it yields CASSGGSRNYGYTF.